The 5 T cell receptor beta chains listed next were all sequenced from one sample in a study of T cells in Graves' hyperthyroidism and ophthalmopathy. Amplified TCR beta CDR3 regions derived from RNA transcripts. An initial round of RT-PCR targeting the TCR CDR3 relied on the HTBI primer set. MiXCR, applied by TCRdb to the multiplex PCR reads, yields one record per CDR3 protein. Of approximately 520,000 distinct CDR3 sequences listed, around 21% are singletons. Sequencing input: blood. The receptors originated from a man aged 18 to 35 with Graves' hyperthyroidism.

The genes are TRBV6-1 and TRBJ2-7, with a weak D call TRBD1 (6 bases). Between the trimmed V and J ends, which lost 6 bases and 5 bases, there was a span of 14 bases. The V gene's germline CDR1 is MNHNS and CDR2 SASEGT. This CDR3 spans 13 amino acids. The CDR3 bases are TGTGCCAGCAGCCCCGGACAGTCCCACGAGCAGTACTTC. Protein product: CASSPGQSHEQYF.

This clonotype was seen repeatedly, ten times or more. This chain links TRBV28 with TRBJ1-1, with a weak D call TRBD1 (5 bases). The CDR3 has 14 residues. Germline values: CDR1 MDHEN, CDR2 SYDVKM. Deletions cut 5 bases from V and 7 bases from J, with 17 bases between. CDR3 nucleotides: TGTGCCAGCAGTCCCCCAGGCCGACAGCATGAAGCTTTCTTT. It encodes CASSPPGRQHEAFF.

This clonotype was seen more than once but under ten times. The V and J genes are TRBV11-2 and TRBJ1-5; perhaps TRBD1 as D (6 bases). Trimming took off 5 bases at V and 3 bases at J, with 14 bases between the two ends. Per the germline V gene, CDR1 is SGHAT and CDR2 is FQNNGV. The CDR3 has 15 residues. CDR3 sequence: CASSLGGTLNQPQHF. CDR3 DNA: TGTGCCAGCAGCCTTGGAGGGACACTCAATCAGCCCCAGCATTTT.

The CDR3 spells CSASPNQGTYGYTF. The CDR3 DNA reads as TGCAGTGCTAGCCCTAATCAGGGGACCTATGGCTACACCTTC. The chain employs TRBV20-1 and TRBJ1-2; the D gene is possibly TRBD1 (6 bases). The ends were cut back, 3 bases at V and 4 bases at J, with 15 bases in the middle. CDR1 and CDR2 from the germline V gene are DFQATT and SNEGSKA (reference sequence). The CDR3 runs 14 residues.

This clonotype was detected many times. The CDR3 spells CASGIARGSGYTF. The CDR3 coding sequence is TGTGCCAGCGGTATCGCCAGGGGATCGGGCTACACCTTC. V usage is TRBV7-8 and J usage is TRBJ1-2; D possibly corresponds to TRBD1 (6 bases). The CDR3 is 13 residues long. In germline, CDR1 is SGHVS, CDR2 FQNEAQ. V lost 8 bases to trimming and J lost 8 bases, with 18 bases between them. Complete variable domain (other parts from reference TRBV7-8 and TRBJ1-2): GAGVSQSPRYKVAKRGQDVALRCDPISGHVSLFWYQQALGQGPEFLTYFQNEAQLDKSGLPSDRFFAERPEGSVSTLKIQRTQQEDSAVYLCASGIARGSGYTFGSGTRLTVV.